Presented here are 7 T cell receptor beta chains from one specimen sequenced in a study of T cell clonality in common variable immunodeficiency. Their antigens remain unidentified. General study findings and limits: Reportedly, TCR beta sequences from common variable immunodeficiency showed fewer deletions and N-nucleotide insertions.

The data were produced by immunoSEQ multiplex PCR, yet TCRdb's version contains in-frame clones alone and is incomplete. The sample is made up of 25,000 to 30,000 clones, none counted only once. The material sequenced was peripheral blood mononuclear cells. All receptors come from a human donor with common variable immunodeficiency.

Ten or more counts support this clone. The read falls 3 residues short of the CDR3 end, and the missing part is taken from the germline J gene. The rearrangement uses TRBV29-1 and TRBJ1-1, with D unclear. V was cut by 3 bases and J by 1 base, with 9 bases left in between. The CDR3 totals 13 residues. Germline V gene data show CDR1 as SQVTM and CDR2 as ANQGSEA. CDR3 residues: CSVDWARNTEAFF. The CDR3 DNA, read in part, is TGCAGCGTTGACTGGGCAAGGAACACTGAA. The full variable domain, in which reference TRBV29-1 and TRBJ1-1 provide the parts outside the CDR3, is SAVISQKPSRDICQRGTSLTIQCQVDSQVTMMFWYRQQPGQSLTLIATANQGSEATYESGFVIDKFPISRPNLTFSTLTVSNMSPEDSSIYLCSVDWARNTEAFFGQGTRLTVV.

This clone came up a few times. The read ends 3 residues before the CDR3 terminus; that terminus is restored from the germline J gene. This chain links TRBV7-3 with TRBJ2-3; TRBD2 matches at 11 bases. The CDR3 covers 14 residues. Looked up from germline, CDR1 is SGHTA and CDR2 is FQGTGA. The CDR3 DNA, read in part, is TGTGCCAGCAGTAGCGGGGGGGCAACGCCGTCG. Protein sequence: CASSSGGATPS. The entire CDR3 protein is CASSSGGATPSQYF.

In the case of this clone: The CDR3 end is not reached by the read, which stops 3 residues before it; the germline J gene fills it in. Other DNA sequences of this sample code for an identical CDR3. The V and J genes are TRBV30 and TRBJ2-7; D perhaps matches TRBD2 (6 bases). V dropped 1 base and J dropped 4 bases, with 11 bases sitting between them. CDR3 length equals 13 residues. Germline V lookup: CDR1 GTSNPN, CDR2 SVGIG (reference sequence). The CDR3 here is CAWSALRGYEQYF. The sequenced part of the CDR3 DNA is TGTGCCTGGAGTGCGCTACGGGGGTACGAG.

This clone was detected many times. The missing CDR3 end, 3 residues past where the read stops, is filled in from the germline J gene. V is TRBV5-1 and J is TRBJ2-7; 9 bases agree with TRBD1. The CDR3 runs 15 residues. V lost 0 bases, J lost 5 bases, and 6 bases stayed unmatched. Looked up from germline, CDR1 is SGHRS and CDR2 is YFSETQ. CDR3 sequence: CASSLVGQGMNEQYF. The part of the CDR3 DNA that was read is TGCGCCAGCAGCTTGGTGGGACAGGGTATGAACGAG.

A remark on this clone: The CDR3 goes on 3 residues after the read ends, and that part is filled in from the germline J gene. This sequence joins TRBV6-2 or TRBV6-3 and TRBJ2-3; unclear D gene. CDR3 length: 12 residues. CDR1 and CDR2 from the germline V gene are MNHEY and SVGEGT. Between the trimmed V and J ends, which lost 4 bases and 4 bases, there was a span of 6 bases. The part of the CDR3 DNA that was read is TGTGCCAGCAGTTGGCAGTCAGATACG. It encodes CASSWQSDT. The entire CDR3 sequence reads CASSWQSDTQYF.

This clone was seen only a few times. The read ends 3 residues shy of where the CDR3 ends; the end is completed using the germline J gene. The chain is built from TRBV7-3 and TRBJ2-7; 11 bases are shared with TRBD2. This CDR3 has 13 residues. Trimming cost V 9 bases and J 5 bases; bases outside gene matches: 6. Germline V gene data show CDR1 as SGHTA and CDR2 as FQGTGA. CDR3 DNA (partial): TGTGCCAGTAGCGGGGGGGCCGGTCACGAG. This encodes CASSGGAGHE. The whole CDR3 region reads CASSGGAGHEQYF.

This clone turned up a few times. CDR3 amino acids: CSVRGVVANSTYEQYF. CDR3 bases read: TGCAGCGTCAGGGGGGTTGTAGCTAATTCAACCTACGAG. The J gene is TRBJ2-7, the V gene TRBV29-1, with a tentative D call TRBD1 (7 bases). The read finishes 3 residues shy of the CDR3 end, and the germline J gene is used to complete it. Trimming left V 6 bases short and J 2 bases short, with 23 bases between. CDR1 is SQVTM, CDR2 ANQGSEA, per germline. The CDR3 has 16 residues.